This T cell receptor beta chain was recovered during a study of cytomegalovirus exposure and HLA in healthy donors. Germline V gene sequence: CDR1 SGHKS, CDR2 YYEKEE (reference sequence). There are 11 residues in the CDR3. With 60 Vbeta and 13 Jbeta primers, the PCR was carried out. Assay used: immunoSEQ multiplex PCR; TCRdb lists only in-frame clones, some missing. The sample holds 150,000 to 200,000 clones, over 80% seen once. The chain couples TRBV5-5 to TRBJ2-5; no clear D gene. The DNA end favors TRBJ2-7, so the J call may be wrong. This sequence was found in a man aged 45-65 years in good health and CMV-seropositive. Sequences were obtained from PBMCs. In nucleotides, the CDR3 is TGTGCCAGCAGCCCCTCCTACGAGCAGTACTTC. Translation: CASSPSYEQYF.